These 9 T cell receptor beta chains originate from one sample sequenced in a study of blood T cell dynamics during melanoma immunotherapy. TCRdb keeps only in-frame clones here, not all; method: immunoSEQ multiplex PCR. The sample consists of almost 8,500 clones, 85% to 90% of them appearing once. As for time point: week 3, after first cycle of checkpoint inhibitor. Sequencing used blood, obtained from a patient treated with checkpoint blockade. The receptors come from a human donor with melanoma.

The chain employs TRBV5-1 and TRBJ2-5; the D gene is possibly TRBD1 (5 bases). Trimming cost V 3 bases and J 5 bases, with 17 bases left between them. There are 15 residues in the CDR3. Germline CDR1 and CDR2: SGHRS and YFSETQ. The CDR3 coding sequence is TGCGCCAGCAGCTCCGGCAGGACCTCAGGGGAGACCCAGTACTTC. Its translation is CASSSGRTSGETQYF.

This clone was recorded once. The CDR3 bases are TGTGCCAGCAGCTTAGCGGGGAGCACAGATACGCAGTATTTT. The encoded protein is CASSLAGSTDTQYF. This chain links TRBV7-8 with TRBJ2-3; D call uncertain. The germline V gene has CDR1 SGHVS and CDR2 FQNEAQ. V lost 0 bases and J lost 0, with 4 bases in between. There are 14 residues in the CDR3.

The J gene is TRBJ1-1, the V gene TRBV7-8; D might be TRBD1 (5 bases). CDR1 and CDR2 from the germline V gene are SGHVS and FQNEAQ. V lost 2 bases to trimming and J lost 1 base, with 14 bases between them. The CDR3 contains 16 residues. DNA of the CDR3: TGTGCCAGCAGCTTACAGGGCCTACTAGGGAACACTGAAGCTTTCTTT. Translated: CASSLQGLLGNTEAFF.

The rearrangement links TRBV6-1 to TRBJ2-7, with TRBD1 matching 8 bases. Trimming removed 3 bases from V and 12 bases from J; junction bases left unmatched: 4. The germline V gene has CDR1 MNHNS and CDR2 SASEGT. The CDR3 totals 11 residues. CDR3 in DNA: TGTGCCAGCAGTGACCGGGACAGGCGGTACTTC. The encoded protein is CASSDRDRRYF.

J is TRBJ1-1 and V is TRBV10-1; 9 bases fit TRBD1. The CDR3 loop spans 15 amino acids. V lost 0 bases and J lost 6; bases outside the gene matches: 5. Germline V gives CDR1 WNHNN, CDR2 SYGVQD (reference sequence). The CDR3 loop reads CASSESTGGRSEAFF. In nucleotides, the CDR3 is TGCGCCAGCAGTGAGTCCACAGGGGGCCGGTCTGAAGCTTTCTTT.

The chain joins TRBV7-8 to TRBJ1-1; D might be TRBD1 (6 bases). The CDR3 runs to 16 residues. Trimming left V 5 bases short and J 5 bases short, with 21 bases between. CDR1 SGHVS and CDR2 FQNEAQ come from the germline V gene. Written as DNA, the CDR3 is TGTGCCAGCAGCCCAGTCTGGGGGGGCGAGAGGACTGAAGCTTTCTTT. Translating it yields CASSPVWGGERTEAFF.

The chain employs TRBV5-1 and TRBJ1-1; D may be TRBD1 (6 bases). Germline V CDR1 and CDR2: SGHRS, YFSETQ. The CDR3 sequence is 14 residues long. V was trimmed by 4 bases and J by 1 base, leaving 11 bases between them. The CDR3 coding sequence is TGCGCCAGCAGCCCGCTAGGGGGGAACACTGAAGCTTTCTTT. Amino acid sequence: CASSPLGGNTEAFF.

This rearrangement joins TRBV6-5 to TRBJ2-7; D remains unclear. This CDR3 has 15 amino acids. V was cut by 0 bases and J by 3 bases, with 12 bases left in between. CDR1 is MNHEY and CDR2 is SVGAGI in the germline V gene. The CDR3, as DNA: TGTGCCAGCAGTTACTCGTCGGCAGCCCTCTACGAGCAGTACTTC. This sequence encodes CASSYSSAALYEQYF.

V is TRBV9 and J is TRBJ1-6; no firm D call. The V and J ends lost 0 bases and 3 bases respectively, with 7 bases between them. The CDR3 loop spans 15 amino acids. Germline CDR1 is SGDLS and CDR2 is YYNGEE. CDR3: CASSVGDGYNSPLHF. In DNA, the CDR3 is TGTGCCAGCAGCGTAGGCGACGGCTATAATTCACCCCTCCACTTT.